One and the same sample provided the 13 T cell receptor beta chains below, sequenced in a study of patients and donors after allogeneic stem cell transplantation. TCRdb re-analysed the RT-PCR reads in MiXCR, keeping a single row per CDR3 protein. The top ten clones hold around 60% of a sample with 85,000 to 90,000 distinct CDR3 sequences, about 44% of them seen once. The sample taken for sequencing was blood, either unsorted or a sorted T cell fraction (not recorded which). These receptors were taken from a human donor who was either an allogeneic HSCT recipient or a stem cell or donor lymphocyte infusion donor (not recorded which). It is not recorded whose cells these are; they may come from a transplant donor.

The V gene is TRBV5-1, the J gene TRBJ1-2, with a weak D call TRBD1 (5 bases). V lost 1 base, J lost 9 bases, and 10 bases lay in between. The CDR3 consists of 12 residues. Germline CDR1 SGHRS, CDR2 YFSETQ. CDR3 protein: CASSLRDSSYTF. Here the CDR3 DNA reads TGCGCCAGCAGCTTGCGGGACTCGAGCTACACCTTC.

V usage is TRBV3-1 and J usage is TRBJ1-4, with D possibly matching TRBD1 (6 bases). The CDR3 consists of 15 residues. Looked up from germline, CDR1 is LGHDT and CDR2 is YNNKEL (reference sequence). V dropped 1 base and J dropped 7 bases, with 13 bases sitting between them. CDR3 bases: TGTGCCAGCAGCCAAGTGAGACAGGAGACTGAAAAACTGTTTTTT. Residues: CASSQVRQETEKLFF.

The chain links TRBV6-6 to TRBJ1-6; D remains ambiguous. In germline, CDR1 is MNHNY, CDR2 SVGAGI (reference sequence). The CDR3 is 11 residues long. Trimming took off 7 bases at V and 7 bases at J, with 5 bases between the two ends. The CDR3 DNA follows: TGTGCCAGCACAATGAATTCACCCCTCCACTTT. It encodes CASTMNSPLHF.

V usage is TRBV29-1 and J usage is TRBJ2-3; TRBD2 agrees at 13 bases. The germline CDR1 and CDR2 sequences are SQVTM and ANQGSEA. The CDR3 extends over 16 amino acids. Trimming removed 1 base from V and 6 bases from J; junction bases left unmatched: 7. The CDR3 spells CSVEGLAGGLRDTQYF. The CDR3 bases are TGCAGCGTTGAAGGACTAGCGGGAGGCCTACGTGATACGCAGTATTTT.

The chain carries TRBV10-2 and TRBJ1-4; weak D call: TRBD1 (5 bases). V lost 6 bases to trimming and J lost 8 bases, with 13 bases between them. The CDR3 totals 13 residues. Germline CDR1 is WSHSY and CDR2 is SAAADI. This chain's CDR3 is CASSQRRGEKLFF. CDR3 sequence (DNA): TGCGCCAGCAGCCAACGGAGGGGAGAAAAACTGTTTTTT.

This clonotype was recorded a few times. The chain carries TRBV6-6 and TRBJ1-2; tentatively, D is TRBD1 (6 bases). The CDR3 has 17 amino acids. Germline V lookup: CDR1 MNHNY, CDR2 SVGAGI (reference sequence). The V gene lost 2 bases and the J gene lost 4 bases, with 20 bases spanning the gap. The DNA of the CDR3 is TGTGCCAGCAGTTACCCCCAGCGGGGGGGACACATCTATGGCTACACCTTC. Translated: CASSYPQRGGHIYGYTF.

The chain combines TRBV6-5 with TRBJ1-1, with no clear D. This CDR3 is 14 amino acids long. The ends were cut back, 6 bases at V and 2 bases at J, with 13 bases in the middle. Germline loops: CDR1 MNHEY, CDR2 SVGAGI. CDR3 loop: CASRLNRLNTEAFF. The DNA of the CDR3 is TGTGCCAGCAGGCTAAACAGATTAAACACTGAAGCTTTCTTT.

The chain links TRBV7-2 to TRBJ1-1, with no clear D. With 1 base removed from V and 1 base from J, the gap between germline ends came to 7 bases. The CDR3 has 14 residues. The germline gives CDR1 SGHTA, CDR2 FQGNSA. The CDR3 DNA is TGTGCCAGCAGCTTAGTAAACGGGAACACTGAAGCTTTCTTT. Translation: CASSLVNGNTEAFF.

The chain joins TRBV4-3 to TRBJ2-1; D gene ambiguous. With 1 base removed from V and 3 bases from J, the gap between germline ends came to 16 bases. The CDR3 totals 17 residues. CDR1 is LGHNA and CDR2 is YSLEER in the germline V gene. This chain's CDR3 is CASSQAPQPRSYNEQFF. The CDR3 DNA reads TGCGCCAGCAGCCAAGCGCCCCAACCCCGGAGCTACAATGAGCAGTTCTTC.

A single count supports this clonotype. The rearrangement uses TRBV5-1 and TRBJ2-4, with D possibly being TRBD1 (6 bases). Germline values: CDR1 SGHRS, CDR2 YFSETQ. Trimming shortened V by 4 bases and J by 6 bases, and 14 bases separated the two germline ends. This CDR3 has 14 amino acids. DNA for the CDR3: TGCGCCAGCAGCCTGACAGGCCCCTTAAACATTCAGTACTTC. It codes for CASSLTGPLNIQYF.

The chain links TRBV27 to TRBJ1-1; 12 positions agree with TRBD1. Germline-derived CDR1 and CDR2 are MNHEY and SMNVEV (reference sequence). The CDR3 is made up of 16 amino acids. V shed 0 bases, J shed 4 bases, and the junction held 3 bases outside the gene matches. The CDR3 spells CASSLSGDRGLTEAFF. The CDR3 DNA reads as TGTGCCAGCAGTTTATCCGGGGACAGGGGGCTCACTGAAGCTTTCTTT.

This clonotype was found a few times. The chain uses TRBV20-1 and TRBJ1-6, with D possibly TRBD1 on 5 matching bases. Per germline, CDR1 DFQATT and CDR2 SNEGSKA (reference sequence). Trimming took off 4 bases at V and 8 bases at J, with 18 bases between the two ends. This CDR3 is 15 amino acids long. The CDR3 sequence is CSAIEGPIGDSPLHF. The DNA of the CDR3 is TGCAGTGCTATTGAGGGGCCTATCGGAGATTCACCCCTCCACTTT.

The CDR3 loop reads CASSLSRFMGEAFF. CDR3 bases: TGTGCCAGCAGCTTGTCGCGGTTTATGGGTGAAGCTTTCTTT. The chain carries TRBV7-2 and TRBJ1-1; D is unclear. The CDR3 consists of 14 residues. V lost 3 bases to trimming and J lost 7 bases, with 15 bases between them. Germline values: CDR1 SGHTA, CDR2 FQGNSA.